A single sample is the source of the 15 T cell receptor beta chains below, sequenced in a study of prognosis after radiotherapy for stage I lung cancer. From genomic DNA, TCR beta CDR3 was amplified by two-round multiplex PCR. The first PCR round targeted every TRBV and TRBJ gene with specific primers. A single record per CDR3 protein comes from TCRdb applying MiXCR to the multiplex PCR reads. This table holds more than 10,000 distinct CDR3 sequences, 35% found once. The material sequenced was PBMCs, taken before or after stereotactic body radiation therapy (not recorded which). These TCRs come from a donor aged 50 or older with non-small cell lung cancer.

The V call is TRBV6-2 or TRBV6-3, the J call TRBJ2-1; D gene ambiguous. V was shortened by 0 bases and J by 5 bases, with 14 bases between the two germline ends. From germline, CDR1 is MNHEY and CDR2 SVGEGT. This CDR3 has 16 residues. In DNA form, the CDR3 reads TGTGCCAGCAGTTACTCTAGTCCCCTCTCGGACAATGAGCAGTTCTTC. Encoded protein: CASSYSSPLSDNEQFF.

There are many counts of this clonotype. The J gene is TRBJ1-2, the V gene TRBV3-1, with D unresolved. V lost 0 bases and J lost 1, with 6 bases in between. The CDR3 spans 14 residues. The germline gives CDR1 LGHDT, CDR2 YNNKEL (reference sequence). The CDR3 sequence: CASSQDSINYGYTF. The CDR3, as DNA: TGTGCCAGCAGCCAAGATAGTATTAACTATGGCTACACCTTC.

This clonotype was found many times. This chain joins TRBV20-1 and TRBJ2-6; D call uncertain. V was cut by 2 bases and J by 0 bases, with 8 bases left in between. The CDR3 covers 15 residues. The germline V gene has CDR1 DFQATT and CDR2 SNEGSKA (reference sequence). DNA for the CDR3: TGCAGTGCTAGACTCTCGTACTCTGGGGCCAACGTCCTGACTTTC. It codes for CSARLSYSGANVLTF.

This clonotype ranks as medium-sized (0.01 to 0.1%). The chain joins TRBV6-5 to TRBJ2-6, with D hard to call. V was trimmed by 0 bases and J by 0 bases, leaving 6 bases between them. CDR3 length equals 16 residues. Looked up from germline, CDR1 is MNHEY and CDR2 is SVGAGI. CDR3 residues: CASSYSSDSGANVLTF. The CDR3 nucleotides read TGTGCCAGCAGTTACTCGTCGGACTCTGGGGCCAACGTCCTGACTTTC.

The table lists this clonotype with a count of one. This rearrangement joins TRBV7-9 to TRBJ1-4; possible D gene TRBD1, 6 bases. V lost 3 bases and J lost 8, with 16 bases in between. The CDR3 loop spans 15 amino acids. From germline, CDR1 is SEHNR and CDR2 FQNEAQ (reference sequence). The CDR3 nucleotides read TGTGCCAGCAGCTTTTCCCCAGGGGCGCGGGAAAAACTGTTTTTT. It codes for CASSFSPGAREKLFF.

This clonotype was seen a single time. A far more abundant clone sits one base away, making this likely a read error. V gene TRBV6-9 combines with J gene TRBJ1-5, with a weak D call TRBD1 (5 bases). Germline CDR1 MNHGY, CDR2 SVAAGI. This CDR3 is 13 amino acids long. The CDR3 loop is CASSYQGSQPHHF. In DNA, the CDR3 is TGTGCCAGCAGTTACCAGGGTAGTCAGCCCCACCATTTT.

This clonotype came up many times. The chain employs TRBV6-4 and TRBJ2-5; D call uncertain. There are 12 residues in the CDR3. Germline V gene data show CDR1 as MRHNA and CDR2 as SNTAGT. Trimming stripped 2 bases from V and 2 bases from J, with 3 bases between. The CDR3 sequence is CASSDRQETQYF. The CDR3 region has the DNA TGTGCCAGCAGTGACCGGCAAGAGACCCAGTACTTC.

With respect to this clonotype: An end of the junction does not agree with germline; a read error may underlie this. The J gene is TRBJ2-1, the V gene TRBV3-1; D might be TRBD2 (5 bases). The CDR3 has 16 residues. The germline gives CDR1 LGHDT, CDR2 YNNKEL (reference sequence). CDR3 nucleotides: TGTGCCAGCATCCAAGTCGGACGACTAAGAAACAATGAGCAGTTCTTC. Its protein product is CASIQVGRLRNNEQFF.

With regard to this clonotype: Only one base separates this from a far larger clonotype, so it likely reflects a read error. The rearrangement links TRBV12-3 or TRBV12-4 to TRBJ2-7, with 8 bases that match TRBD2. This CDR3 comprises 22 residues. With 3 bases clipped from V and 7 bases from J, the junction kept 32 bases outside the gene matches. The CDR3 sequence is CASSLWIRAGVLGLSSYNEQYF. The CDR3, as DNA: TGTGCCAGCAGTTTGTGGATAAGAGCGGGAGTCCTGGGGCTAAGCTCCTACAATGAGCAGTACTTC.

The chain combines TRBV19 with TRBJ1-2; 10 bases agree with TRBD1. CDR3 length: 14 residues. CDR1 and CDR2 (germline): LNHDA, SQIVND (reference sequence). The V gene end was trimmed by 5 bases and the J gene end by 4 bases; junction bases not matched to a gene: 4. The DNA of the CDR3 is TGTGCCAGTAGTCCGGGACAGGGGACCTATGGCTACACCTTC. Amino acid sequence: CASSPGQGTYGYTF.

This clonotype was detected ten times or more. A single base is all that separates this from a far larger clone, so a read error is likely. The chain is built from TRBV7-6 and TRBJ2-1; 15 positions agree with TRBD2. Germline V gene data show CDR1 as SGHVS and CDR2 as FNYEAQ. The CDR3 totals 17 residues. The V segment lost 3 bases and the J segment 13 bases; nucleotides outside the gene matches: 13. The CDR3 loop reads CASSFLGTSGGWETQFF. The CDR3 DNA is TGTGCCAGCAGCTTCCTCGGGACTAGCGGGGGGTGGGAGACCCAGTTCTTC.

This clonotype appeared many times. This chain connects TRBV18 to TRBJ2-2; TRBD2 agrees at 7 bases. CDR3 length: 18 amino acids. Germline trimming cut 1 base from V and 1 base from J; bases unmatched to any gene: 9. Germline V gives CDR1 KGHSH, CDR2 LQKENI. CDR3 DNA: TGTGCCAGCTCACCACGCTCTCTTGGACTAGAGAACACCGGGGAGCTGTTTTTT. Amino acid sequence: CASSPRSLGLENTGELFF.

This clonotype was detected many times. The CDR3 DNA is TGTGCCAGCAGCTTAGCGGGGGGGACCTACAATGAGCAGTTCTTC. It yields the protein CASSLAGGTYNEQFF. The chain recombines TRBV7-3 with TRBJ2-1; 9 bases align to TRBD2. Germline V CDR1 and CDR2: SGHTA, FQGTGA. The CDR3 covers 15 residues. V was clipped by 2 bases and J by 2 bases; unmatched bases: 1.

This clonotype was counted ten times or more. A read error is possible here, since a much larger clone lies one base away. The chain employs TRBV20-1 and TRBJ1-6, with D tentatively TRBD1 (5 bases). This CDR3 is built from 16 residues. Germline values: CDR1 DFQATT, CDR2 SNEGSKA (reference sequence). V lost 2 bases and J 6 bases, leaving 17 bases between the germline ends. The CDR3 DNA reads TGCAGTGCTAGAATAGGGACCCTTGGCCTTAATTCACCCCTCCACTTT. Protein: CSARIGTLGLNSPLHF.

Many counts were recorded for this clonotype. The gene calls are TRBV20-1 and TRBJ2-3; 11 bases are shared with TRBD2. The CDR3 has 15 amino acids. Looked up from germline, CDR1 is DFQATT and CDR2 is SNEGSKA (reference sequence). V was clipped by 6 bases and J by 2 bases; unmatched bases: 7. The CDR3 loop is CSATTSGTNTDTQYF. Here the CDR3 DNA reads TGCAGTGCGACGACTAGCGGGACTAACACAGATACGCAGTATTTT.